Listed here are 7 T cell receptor beta chains from one sample, sequenced in a study of T cell repertoires in cytomegalovirus infection. One entry per CDR3 protein results from TCRdb running MiXCR on the reads. This repertoire shows approximately 260,000 distinct CDR3 sequences, 15% to 20% found once; its top ten account for around half. Sequencing was done on a sample of CD8+ T cells from PBMCs. Receptors originate from a human donor in good health (CMV status not recorded). Some clones in this sample may be carry-over from other donors' samples.

In this sample, this clonotype turned up many times. J is TRBJ1-5 and V is TRBV7-2; D may be TRBD1 (5 bases). The CDR3 totals 15 residues. Trimming shortened V by 2 bases and J by 5 bases, and 13 bases separated the two germline ends. The germline gives CDR1 SGHTA, CDR2 FQGNSA. CDR3 DNA sequence: TGTGCCAGCAGCTTATGGTGGGACGGTGATCAGCCCCAGCATTTT. The encoded protein is CASSLWWDGDQPQHF.

The J gene is TRBJ1-2, the V gene TRBV25-1, with a weak D call TRBD1 (6 bases). Germline V gene lookup returns CDR1 MGHDK and CDR2 SYGVNS. V gave up 8 bases and J gave up 8 bases, with 15 bases separating them. The CDR3 covers 12 residues. The CDR3 DNA reads as TGTGCCAGCTTCGGGGGCGCGGGAGGCTACACCTTC. Translating gives CASFGGAGGYTF.

This clonotype was found many times. This chain links TRBV28 with TRBJ2-7; D not resolved. Germline V gives CDR1 MDHEN, CDR2 SYDVKM. CDR3 length: 15 residues. Trimming cost V 6 bases and J 3 bases, with 18 bases left between them. The CDR3 DNA is TGTGCCAGCAGCCCCGACCCATTGAGAAACTACGAGCAGTACTTC. It encodes CASSPDPLRNYEQYF. Combining the CDR3 with reference TRBV28 and TRBJ2-7 gives the whole variable domain DVKVTQSSRYLVKRTGEKVFLECVQDMDHENMFWYRQDPGLGLRLIYFSYDVKMKEKGDIPEGYSVSREKKERFSLILESASTNQTSMYLCASSPDPLRNYEQYFGPGTRLTVT.

This clonotype was seen a few times. This chain joins TRBV7-9 and TRBJ1-5; 7 bases are a match to TRBD1. Germline V gene sequence: CDR1 SEHNR, CDR2 FQNEAQ (reference sequence). After removal of 5 bases from V and 3 bases from J, the junction contained 4 bases not matched to a gene. The CDR3 is 14 residues long. CDR3 sequence (DNA): TGTGCCAGCAGCCCTGGGACAGACAATCAGCCCCAGCATTTT. It is translated as CASSPGTDNQPQHF.

Ten or more counts support this clonotype. The V call is TRBV28, the J call TRBJ2-7; 9 bases line up with TRBD2. Germline V lookup: CDR1 MDHEN, CDR2 SYDVKM. V shed 3 bases and J 2 bases; nucleotides not matched to a gene: 14. The CDR3 is made up of 18 amino acids. CDR3 sequence (DNA): TGTGCCAGCAGTTTTTTAGGGGGTCTAGCGGGGATAACCTACGAGCAGTACTTC. It encodes CASSFLGGLAGITYEQYF. The variable domain in full, completed from reference TRBV28 and TRBJ2-7, reads DVKVTQSSRYLVKRTGEKVFLECVQDMDHENMFWYRQDPGLGLRLIYFSYDVKMKEKGDIPEGYSVSREKKERFSLILESASTNQTSMYLCASSFLGGLAGITYEQYFGPGTRLTVT.

This clonotype has at least ten counts. The chain joins TRBV7-6 to TRBJ2-7; 7 bases are a match to TRBD1. Trimming removed 5 bases from V and 5 bases from J; junction bases left unmatched: 9. There are 14 residues in the CDR3. Germline CDR1 and CDR2: SGHVS and FNYEAQ. CDR3 loop: CASSPLTGADEQYF. The CDR3 DNA is TGTGCCAGCAGCCCGCTTACAGGGGCGGACGAGCAGTACTTC. Filled out from reference TRBV7-6 and TRBJ2-7, the complete variable domain reads GAGVSQSPRYKVTKRGQDVALRCDPISGHVSLYWYRQALGQGPEFLTYFNYEAQQDKSGLPNDRFSAERPEGSISTLTIQRTEQRDSAMYRCASSPLTGADEQYFGPGTRLTVT.

This clonotype was seen only a few times. This chain links TRBV7-9 with TRBJ2-7; D is perhaps TRBD1 or TRBD2 (5 bases each). The germline CDR1 and CDR2 sequences are SEHNR and FQNEAQ (reference sequence). CDR3 size: 13 residues. The germline V and J ends were trimmed by 0 bases and 4 bases, with 7 bases remaining between them. The CDR3: CASSLAWGYEQYF. The CDR3 DNA follows: TGTGCCAGCAGCTTAGCGTGGGGGTACGAGCAGTACTTC.